These 23 T cell receptor beta chains came from one sample sequenced in a study of cytotoxic CD8 clonotypes in ibrutinib-treated CLL. The assay was immunoSEQ multiplex PCR, and TCRdb's table has in-frame clones only and misses some. The data contain about 270,000 clones, around 77% of them singletons. The specimen was PBMCs, collected at disease progression, from a patient treated with ibrutinib. Receptors originate from a human donor with chronic lymphocytic leukemia.

The V call is TRBV5-1, the J call TRBJ2-3, with unresolved D. The CDR3 runs 13 residues. The germline V and J ends were trimmed by 5 bases and 0 bases, with 7 bases remaining between them. Germline CDR1 is SGHRS and CDR2 is YFSETQ. DNA for the CDR3: TGCGCCAGCAGGTCCGCTAGCACAGATACGCAGTATTTT. It yields the protein CASRSASTDTQYF. The full variable domain, with the rest looked up from reference TRBV5-1 and TRBJ2-3, is KAGVTQTPRYLIKTRGQQVTLSCSPISGHRSVSWYQQTPGQGLQFLFEYFSETQRNKGNFPGRFSGRQFSNSRSEMNVSTLELGDSALYLCASRSASTDTQYFGPGTRLTVL.

This chain connects TRBV5-1 to TRBJ2-6, with D perhaps matching TRBD1 (5 bases). Germline CDR1 reads SGHRS; CDR2 reads YFSETQ. CDR3 size: 18 residues. Between the trimmed V and J ends, which lost 0 bases and 0 bases, there was a span of 13 bases. The CDR3 loop reads CASSLVTVDRSGANVLTF. CDR3 DNA: TGCGCCAGCAGCTTGGTGACAGTGGATCGCTCTGGGGCCAACGTCCTGACTTTC. The full variable domain, its missing parts supplied by reference TRBV5-1 and TRBJ2-6, is KAGVTQTPRYLIKTRGQQVTLSCSPISGHRSVSWYQQTPGQGLQFLFEYFSETQRNKGNFPGRFSGRQFSNSRSEMNVSTLELGDSALYLCASSLVTVDRSGANVLTFGAGSRLTVL.

The chain couples TRBV7-3 to TRBJ1-5; D may be TRBD1 (5 bases). Per the germline V gene, CDR1 is SGHTA and CDR2 is FQGTGA. The CDR3 is made up of 19 amino acids. V was clipped by 1 base and J by 2 bases, with 21 bases between them. CDR3 sequence reads: CASSLKLSGVWDGNQPQHF. The CDR3 DNA sequence: TGTGCCAGCAGCTTAAAGCTCTCGGGGGTATGGGATGGCAATCAGCCCCAGCATTTT.

V usage is TRBV6-5 and J usage is TRBJ2-7, with 9 bases matching TRBD1. CDR1 is MNHEY, CDR2 SVGAGI, per germline. The CDR3 is 14 amino acids. The V segment lost 6 bases and the J segment 2 bases; nucleotides outside the gene matches: 5. CDR3 sequence: CASSYRDRAYEQYF. The CDR3 nucleotides read TGTGCCAGCAGCTACCGGGACAGGGCCTACGAGCAGTACTTC.

This rearrangement joins TRBV6-9 to TRBJ2-7, with TRBD1 identical over 7 bases. J lost 0 bases, V lost 4 bases, and 0 bases had no gene match. The CDR3 is 13 amino acids. Germline loops: CDR1 MNHGY, CDR2 SVAAGI. The CDR3 loop is CASSSGGSYEQYF. CDR3 DNA: TGTGCCAGCAGTTCAGGGGGCTCCTACGAGCAGTACTTC.

The chain uses TRBV28 and TRBJ2-5; D may be TRBD1 (6 bases). V gave up 6 bases and J gave up 4 bases, with 15 bases separating them. CDR3 length equals 14 residues. The germline V gene encodes CDR1 MDHEN and CDR2 SYDVKM. CDR3 sequence (DNA): TGTGCCAGCAGGGACAGCCGAAGAGGAGAGACCCAGTACTTC. Translated, it gives CASRDSRRGETQYF.

In its sample, this clone was seen a few times. The chain carries TRBV15 and TRBJ2-2; TRBD1 matches at 8 bases. Germline V CDR1 and CDR2: LNHNV, YYDKDF (reference sequence). V lost 3 bases and J lost 4; bases outside the gene matches: 4. The CDR3 runs to 15 residues. CDR3 coding DNA: TGTGCCACCAGCAGGGGACAGGCCGGCACCGGGGAGCTGTTTTTT. Translated: CATSRGQAGTGELFF.

The V and J genes are TRBV6-5 and TRBJ2-1; 7 positions match TRBD2. The CDR3 length is 16 residues. CDR1 and CDR2 from the germline V gene are MNHEY and SVGAGI. V dropped 4 bases and J dropped 4; count of bases not matched to a gene: 10. The CDR3 coding sequence is TGTGCCAGCAGTTCGGGACTACCTTTTCTTTACAATGAGCAGTTCTTC. It encodes CASSSGLPFLYNEQFF.

The chain links TRBV29-1 to TRBJ2-5; TRBD1 might be the D (5 bases). Trimming removed 4 bases at V and 4 bases at J, with 13 bases between. The CDR3 length is 13 residues. Germline assignment: CDR1 SQVTM and CDR2 ANQGSEA. This CDR3 reads CSVGRGRGETQYF. The CDR3, as DNA: TGCAGCGTTGGTAGGGGTAGGGGAGAGACCCAGTACTTC.

The J gene is TRBJ2-1, the V gene TRBV18, with 11 bases that match TRBD2. This CDR3 is built from 16 residues. The germline gives CDR1 KGHSH, CDR2 LQKENI. With 0 bases clipped from V and 3 bases from J, the junction kept 1 base outside the gene matches. The DNA of the CDR3 is TGTGCCAGCTCACCACCCGGACTAGCGGGCTACAATGAGCAGTTCTTC. Its translation is CASSPPGLAGYNEQFF.

The chain combines TRBV14 with TRBJ2-5; 12 bases map to TRBD2. This CDR3 is 16 amino acids long. Trimming took 2 bases from V and 2 from J; bases not matched to a gene: 3. The germline CDR1 and CDR2 sequences are SGHDN and FVKESK. CDR3 in amino acids: CASSQRTSGTQETQYF. DNA of the CDR3: TGTGCCAGCAGCCAACGGACTAGCGGGACTCAAGAGACCCAGTACTTC.

V is TRBV23-1 and J is TRBJ1-5; no clear D. TRBV23-1 is an ORF, and what it does is uncertain. The CDR3 contains 15 residues. V shed 0 bases and J shed 2 bases, with 8 bases lying between them. The CDR3 DNA sequence: TGCGCCAGCAGTCAATCGCTGCCATGCAATCAGCCCCAGCATTTT. This translates into CASSQSLPCNQPQHF.

CDR3 nucleotides: TGTGCCAGCAGCGAGGGAGCGGGAGGTGTTTTGTTAACAGATACGCAGTATTTT. The encoded protein is CASSEGAGGVLLTDTQYF. This chain connects TRBV9 to TRBJ2-3, with 9 bases lining up with TRBD2. Germline lookup yields CDR1 SGDLS and CDR2 YYNGEE. The V and J ends lost 3 bases and 3 bases, in that order; junction bases with no gene match: 14. The CDR3 covers 18 residues.

CDR3 sequence (DNA): TGTGCCAGCAGTGGTAAGACCCAGTACTTC. It specifies CASSGKTQYF. The rearrangement links TRBV2 to TRBJ2-5; the D is unclear. V lost 4 bases and J 6 bases, leaving 3 bases between the germline ends. The CDR3 contains 10 residues. Germline V CDR1 and CDR2: SNHLY, FYNNEI.

The chain carries TRBV2 and TRBJ2-3, with TRBD2 matching 15 bases. CDR3 length equals 15 residues. Germline V gives CDR1 SNHLY, CDR2 FYNNEI. V lost 7 bases, J lost 4 bases, and 3 bases stayed unmatched. In nucleotides, the CDR3 is TGTGCCAGCATAAGGACTAGCGGGGGGGCAGATACGCAGTATTTT. Its protein product is CASIRTSGGADTQYF.

The rearrangement uses TRBV29-1 and TRBJ1-1; D might be TRBD1 (5 bases). Germline V gene sequence: CDR1 SQVTM, CDR2 ANQGSEA. This CDR3 is built from 12 residues. Trimming stripped 7 bases from V and 1 base from J, with 10 bases between. The CDR3 loop is CSGERGNTEAFF. The CDR3 DNA reads as TGCAGCGGAGAGAGGGGGAACACTGAAGCTTTCTTT.

The V call is TRBV9, the J call TRBJ2-1; 12 bases align to TRBD2. This CDR3 region has 19 residues. Germline values: CDR1 SGDLS, CDR2 YYNGEE. With V trimmed by 0 bases and J by 0 bases, 7 bases remained unmatched. DNA of the CDR3: TGTGCCAGCAGCGTAGCGGGACTAGCGGGCCAGAGCTCCTACAATGAGCAGTTCTTC. This codes for CASSVAGLAGQSSYNEQFF.

V usage is TRBV18 and J usage is TRBJ1-2, with 9 nucleotides matching TRBD1. Germline V gene sequence: CDR1 KGHSH, CDR2 LQKENI. The CDR3 totals 14 residues. Germline trimming cut 5 bases from V and 5 bases from J; bases unmatched to any gene: 6. CDR3 in DNA: TGTGCCAGCTCAGCTACAGGGGGCGATTATGGCTACACCTTC. Translating gives CASSATGGDYGYTF.

The chain recombines TRBV15 with TRBJ1-2, with no clear D. The ends were cut back, 5 bases at V and 4 bases at J, with 17 bases in the middle. There are 15 residues in the CDR3. Germline V gene lookup returns CDR1 LNHNV and CDR2 YYDKDF (reference sequence). As DNA, the CDR3 is TGTGCCACCAGCCCCAGGTGGGTGGTCAGCTATGGCTACACCTTC. This gives the protein CATSPRWVVSYGYTF.

This clone was seen a few times. The chain has TRBV5-4 and TRBJ2-5; no reliable D call. The V gene's germline CDR1 is SGHNT and CDR2 YYREEE (reference sequence). The CDR3 consists of 13 residues. The V end was cut by 6 bases, the J end by 4 bases, with 13 bases between. The CDR3 loop reads CASKELVGETQYF. CDR3 in DNA: TGTGCCAGCAAGGAGTTAGTTGGAGAGACCCAGTACTTC.

This clone was seen a single time. This sequence joins TRBV7-9 and TRBJ2-3; the D is unclear. V lost 2 bases and J lost 1, with 19 bases in between. The germline V gene encodes CDR1 SEHNR and CDR2 FQNEAQ (reference sequence). This CDR3 has 18 amino acids. CDR3 protein: CASSLTTQTVLGTDTQYF. For the CDR3, the DNA is TGTGCCAGCAGCTTAACGACTCAAACTGTCTTGGGCACAGATACGCAGTATTTT. The whole variable domain, remainder taken from reference TRBV7-9 and TRBJ2-3, is DTGVSQNPRHKITKRGQNVTFRCDPISEHNRLYWYRQTLGQGPEFLTYFQNEAQLEKSRLLSDRFSAERPKGSFSTLEIQRTEQGDSAMYLCASSLTTQTVLGTDTQYFGPGTRLTVL.

This clone has just a few counts. This rearrangement joins TRBV27 to TRBJ2-7, with D possibly being TRBD1 (7 bases). This CDR3 contains 14 residues. The V and J ends lost 8 bases and 2 bases respectively, with 16 bases between them. Per the germline V gene, CDR1 is MNHEY and CDR2 is SMNVEV (reference sequence). The CDR3 here is CASGGQREAYEQYF. CDR3 nucleotide sequence: TGTGCCAGCGGGGGACAGAGGGAGGCCTACGAGCAGTACTTC.

The chain links TRBV11-3 to TRBJ2-3, with TRBD2 as a possible D gene (5 bases). The CDR3 is made up of 14 amino acids. V was cut by 2 bases and J by 6 bases, with 12 bases left in between. Looked up from germline, CDR1 is SGHNT and CDR2 is YENEEA. The CDR3 sequence is CASSLRSGSDTQYF. The CDR3 DNA follows: TGTGCCAGCAGCTTAAGATCGGGGTCCGATACGCAGTATTTT.